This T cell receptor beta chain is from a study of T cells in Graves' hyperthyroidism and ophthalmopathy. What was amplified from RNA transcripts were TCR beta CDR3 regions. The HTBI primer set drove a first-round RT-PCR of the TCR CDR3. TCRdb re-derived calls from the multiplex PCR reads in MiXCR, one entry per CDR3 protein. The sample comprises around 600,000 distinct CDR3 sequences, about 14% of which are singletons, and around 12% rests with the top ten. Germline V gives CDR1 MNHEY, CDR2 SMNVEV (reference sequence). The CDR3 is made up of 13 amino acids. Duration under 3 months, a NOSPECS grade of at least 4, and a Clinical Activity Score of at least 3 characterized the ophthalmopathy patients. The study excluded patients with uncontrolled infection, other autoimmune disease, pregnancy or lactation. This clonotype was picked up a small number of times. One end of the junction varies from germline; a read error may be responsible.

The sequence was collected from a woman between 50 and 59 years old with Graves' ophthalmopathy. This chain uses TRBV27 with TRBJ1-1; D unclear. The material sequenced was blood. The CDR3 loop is CASSLLGNTEALF. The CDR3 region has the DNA TGTGCCAGCAGTTTACTTGGTAACACTGAAGCTCTCTTT.